This TCR beta chain was obtained from a study of CD4 T cells in relation to SARS-CoV-2 and coronaviruses. General study findings and limits: This crossreactivity analysis covered spike protein alone, no other viral proteins.

The CDR3 covers 16 residues. With V trimmed by 1 base and J by 0 bases, 5 bases remained unmatched. Germline CDR1 LGHDT, CDR2 YNNKEL (reference sequence). This clone was observed once. Its antigen is unidentified. Uncultured naive and memory CD4+ T cells supplied DNA for deep TCR-beta sequencing. Produced via immunoSEQ multiplex PCR; TCRdb's table is partial and in-frame only. The sample carries 60,000 or so clones, 94% recorded once. The unexposed donors gave CD4+ T cells in about 2010-2019, prior to COVID-19. The specimen sequenced was naive CD4+ T cells from PBMCs. The subset was: naive CD4+ T cells isolated by negative enrichment. The receptor comes from a human donor in good health. The chain is built from TRBV3-1 (or the pseudogene TRBV3-2) and TRBJ2-7; 8 bases are shared with TRBD2. As DNA, the CDR3 is TGTGCCAGCAGCCAAGTTAGCGGGGTCAGCTCCTACGAGCAGTACTTC. Encoded protein: CASSQVSGVSSYEQYF.